This T cell receptor (beta chain) was profiled in a study of CD4 T cells in relation to SARS-CoV-2 and coronaviruses (dated by TCRdb to the early 2020s). Concerning the study at large: In the ViraFEST assay, PBMCs were grown with antigen for 9 to 10 days, and TCR beta CDR3s were then sequenced to identify antigen-specific clonal expansions. Across all 12 patients in the full convalescent cohort, ages ranged from about 20 to 80 years, with a median of 38. The roughly twelve convalescent patients included 8 males and 4 females; two subjects were Hispanic. Shared crossreactive spike epitopes were mapped to their HLA restriction using patient-derived lymphoblastoid cell lines. Memory CD4+ T cell crossreactivity between SARS-CoV-2 and common cold coronavirus spike proteins was assessed at the TCR clonotype level in the study. The Adaptive Biotechnologies TCR-sequencing kit was used to sequence samples from three pre-COVID donors and the naive versus memory experiments, while other data came from Illumina-based sequencing. For other donors in the study, expansion assays were sequenced with a different, Illumina-based TCR-beta assay. The paper's findings and limits, for the study overall: Compared with monoreactive clones, crossreactive clones had significantly weaker SARS-CoV-2-driven expansion, a result consistent with antigenic imprinting. Since the crossreactivity analysis centred on spike protein, crossreactivity against other viral proteins was not assessed. Naive versus memory sequencing indicated that memory recall responses, rather than primary responses primed during culture, are detected by the assay. The study was limited by small numbers of patients and tested TCRs. Because no donor provided both pre-pandemic and post-infection samples, tracing the source of pre-existing responses was limited. Memory CD4+ clonotypes crossrecognizing SARS-CoV-2 and at least one common cold coronavirus spike were found in approximately 65% of donors.

Measured from the cysteine to the phenylalanine, the CDR3 is 15 residues long. Of the read, only the CDR3 DNA is kept; its 45 bases are in frame from base 1. V trim: 6 bases; J trim: 6 bases; unmatched bases: 8. CDR1 and CDR2 are read off the germline V gene as MNHEY and SVGAGI. Naive and memory CD4+ T cells were separated from cryopreserved PBMCs by first enriching for CD4 and then performing EasySep naive CD4+ T cell enrichment. For around 9 days, some 95,000 sorted naive or memory CD4+ T cells were cultured together with CEF peptides and T cell-depleted PBMCs at a 1:1 ratio. Triplicate replicate wells were generally used for each peptide culture condition. Ficoll-Paque PLUS gradient centrifugation was used to isolate PBMCs from either whole blood or leukapheresis product. PBMCs were either used fresh in the expansion assay or cryopreserved at -140 degrees C. The QIAamp Micro DNA Kit was used to extract genomic DNA from the CD4+ T cells.

CEF-cultured naive and memory CD4+ T cell DNA received survey-level immunoSEQ TCR-beta sequencing. The authors' pipeline ran thus. During preprocessing, nonproductive sequences were removed, along with CDR3s that did not begin with C, did not end with F or W, or were shorter than 7 amino acids. The MANAFEST web app identified antigen-specific clonotypes based on expansion compared with the reference and other culture wells. A clone was considered positive if significant expansion relative to the reference culture was observed in 2 of 3 replicate wells at an FDR below 0.05. Positive clones also required significant expansion versus all other tandem wells and an odds ratio above 5. Cultured and uncultured naive and memory CD4+ repertoires were searched for previously identified spike- and CEF-reactive CDR3s. CDR3 homology was measured as pairwise Levenshtein distance, computed with the stringdist R package after trimming three terminal residues from each end. As stored in TCRdb, this immuneACCESS dataset retains in-frame rearrangements with V and J assigned. A fraction of the clones does not appear; measured against another copy, unresolved V genes explain less than half of the discrepancy, and the remainder lacks a known reason. V and J calls and clone size are copied from that table; D and trimming were computed from the DNA. This sample has about 34,000 clones in its table, and 65% to 80% of those were observed once. 3.4% of the sample goes to the ten largest clones.

A word on this clone: There is no known antigen for this receptor. Base qualities were left out, and no much larger clone turns up one base away.

The sample taken for sequencing was memory CD4+ T cells from PBMCs, cultured in vitro. What this sample's cell subset or site label stands for: memory (non-naive) CD4+ T cells. The chain employs TRBV6-5 and TRBJ1-5, with 10 bases in between that match TRBD1. The TCR originated in an adult with COVID-19. The CDR3 protein sequence reads: CASRDYRDRGQPQHF. The sequenced DNA: TGTGCCAGCAGGGACTACCGGGACAGGGGTCAGCCCCAGCATTTT.